These 27 T cell receptor beta chains originate from one sample sequenced in a study of blood T cell repertoires in COVID-19 (dated by TCRdb to the early 2020s). Preparation of the library involved the immunoSEQ multiplex PCR assay. The clones in this table, taken by TCRdb from immuneACCESS, are in-frame only. Not every clone is retained; where verified, under half of the shortfall comes from an unresolved V gene, and the cause of the rest is unknown. Here the sample has 200,000 or so clones; 87% occur a single time. The top ten clonotypes cover more than 10% of the sample. Source material: PBMCs or T cells enriched from blood (not recorded which). The receptors were sampled from a man younger than 45 who had recovered from COVID-19.

J is TRBJ2-2 and V is TRBV4-2; no clear D. Trimming left V 0 bases short and J 7 bases short, with 15 bases between. The CDR3 loop spans 16 amino acids. Looked up from germline, CDR1 is LGHNA and CDR2 is YNFKEQ. The chain's CDR3 is CASSQDVPDSGGELFF. Written as DNA, the CDR3 is TGTGCCAGCAGCCAAGATGTCCCGGATTCGGGCGGGGAGCTGTTTTTT.

The chain combines TRBV4-1 with TRBJ1-5; TRBD1 might be the D (5 bases). The CDR3 sequence is 13 residues long. The V end was cut by 2 bases, the J end by 10 bases, with 12 bases between. The germline V gene encodes CDR1 MGHRA and CDR2 YSYEKL. CDR3 bases: TGCGCCAGCAGCCAACTGCCGGGACTACCCCAGCATTTT. Translated: CASSQLPGLPQHF.

As DNA, the CDR3 is TGTGCCAGCAGCTCTACTAGCGGGGCCGACATTTTTTACAATGAGCAGTTCTTC. This gives the protein CASSSTSGADIFYNEQFF. The chain combines TRBV7-9 with TRBJ2-1, with 10 bases fitting TRBD2. This CDR3 contains 18 residues. The germline gives CDR1 SEHNR, CDR2 FQNEAQ (reference sequence). Unmatched junction bases numbered 13, after V lost 4 bases and J lost 4 bases. The whole variable domain, remainder taken from reference TRBV7-9 and TRBJ2-1, is DTGVSQNPRHKITKRGQNVTFRCDPISEHNRLYWYRQTLGQGPEFLTYFQNEAQLEKSRLLSDRFSAERPKGSFSTLEIQRTEQGDSAMYLCASSSTSGADIFYNEQFFGPGTRLTVL.

This rearrangement joins TRBV7-3 to TRBJ2-3; D call uncertain. The CDR3 is 13 amino acids. V was clipped by 3 bases and J by 4 bases, with 8 bases between them. The V gene's germline CDR1 is SGHTA and CDR2 FQGTGA. CDR3 nucleotide sequence: TGTGCCAGCAGCTTGAATGAGCCAGATACGCAGTATTTT. This sequence encodes CASSLNEPDTQYF.

The chain carries TRBV28 and TRBJ1-4, with 7 nucleotides matching TRBD1. Germline trimming cut 6 bases from V and 8 bases from J; bases unmatched to any gene: 9. The CDR3 covers 14 residues. Germline values: CDR1 MDHEN, CDR2 SYDVKM. CDR3 nucleotides: TGTGCCAGCAGCTCGACAGGGTCTGGGGAAAAACTGTTTTTT. It encodes CASSSTGSGEKLFF.

This clone was recorded once. This chain uses TRBV7-9 with TRBJ2-6; perhaps TRBD2 as D (5 bases). This CDR3 has 18 residues. CDR1 SEHNR and CDR2 FQNEAQ come from the germline V gene (reference sequence). The ends were cut back, 5 bases at V and 3 bases at J, with 20 bases in the middle. The DNA of the CDR3 is TGTGCCAGCAGCCACGCCGGGGTCGGAAGGGTTGGGGCCAACGTCCTGACTTTC. This codes for CASSHAGVGRVGANVLTF.

The chain uses TRBV9 and TRBJ1-2, with D possibly matching TRBD1 (6 bases). CDR3 length equals 16 residues. V was shortened by 3 bases and J by 0 bases, with 15 bases between the two germline ends. Germline assignment: CDR1 SGDLS and CDR2 YYNGEE. DNA of the CDR3: TGTGCCAGCAGCGGCTACGGGGGGCAGTCTAACTATGGCTACACCTTC. The encoded protein is CASSGYGGQSNYGYTF.

The J gene is TRBJ1-2, the V gene TRBV2; the D is unclear. The CDR3 totals 16 residues. Germline V gives CDR1 SNHLY, CDR2 FYNNEI. V lost 7 bases, J lost 3 bases, and 21 bases lay in between. The CDR3 sequence: CASNQAVTTADYGYTF. Here the CDR3 DNA reads TGTGCCAGCAACCAGGCAGTAACAACGGCAGACTATGGCTACACCTTC.

The chain recombines TRBV10-3 with TRBJ2-7, with D possibly TRBD1 on 5 matching bases. The V gene's germline CDR1 is ENHRY and CDR2 SYGVKD. CDR3 length: 15 amino acids. Trimming removed 2 bases from V and 2 bases from J, with 13 bases in between. The CDR3 reads CAISEPTRQPYEQYF. For the CDR3, the DNA is TGTGCCATCAGTGAGCCCACCCGACAGCCCTACGAGCAGTACTTC.

The V call is TRBV24-1, the J call TRBJ1-2; 12 nucleotides match TRBD1. Germline CDR1 is KGHDR and CDR2 is SFDVKD. V was pared by 0 bases and J by 4 bases, with 5 bases of the junction left unmatched. The CDR3 loop spans 17 amino acids. CDR3 sequence (DNA): TGTGCCACCAGTGATTTGGGGACAGGGGGCCAATCCTATGGCTACACCTTC. It translates to CATSDLGTGGQSYGYTF.

Judged by abundance, this clone is medium-sized. The rearrangement uses TRBV6-4 and TRBJ2-1; tentative D call: TRBD1 (6 bases). The CDR3 extends over 13 amino acids. Looked up from germline, CDR1 is MRHNA and CDR2 is SNTAGT. V lost 2 bases and J 9 bases, leaving 11 bases between the germline ends. The CDR3 spells CASSDGEQGEQFF. As DNA, the CDR3 is TGTGCCAGCAGTGACGGAGAACAGGGTGAGCAGTTCTTC.

The chain has TRBV19 and TRBJ2-7, with 7 nucleotides matching TRBD1. The junction had 5 bases not matched to a gene; V was cut back by 1 base and J by 5 bases. Germline lookup yields CDR1 LNHDA and CDR2 SQIVND (reference sequence). The CDR3 consists of 14 residues. The DNA for the CDR3 is TGTGCCAGTAGTATAGGACAGGGCGGTGACGAGCAGTACTTC. It is translated as CASSIGQGGDEQYF.

V usage is TRBV7-2 and J usage is TRBJ2-7; D is unresolved. CDR3 size: 15 residues. Germline V gene data show CDR1 as SGHTA and CDR2 as FQGNSA. Trimming took 0 bases from V and 2 from J, leaving 11 bases between them. CDR3 sequence: CASSLANEPTYEQYF. As DNA, the CDR3 is TGTGCCAGCAGCTTAGCTAACGAGCCCACCTACGAGCAGTACTTC.

J is TRBJ1-2 and V is TRBV19; no clear D gene. The germline gives CDR1 LNHDA, CDR2 SQIVND (reference sequence). The CDR3 length is 13 residues. V dropped 3 bases and J dropped 4 bases, with 9 bases sitting between them. For the CDR3, the DNA is TGTGCCAGTAGTATGGGAGGACTCTATGGCTACACCTTC. Translation gives CASSMGGLYGYTF.

The rearrangement uses TRBV24-1 and TRBJ1-2, with a possible D match to TRBD1 (5 bases). The CDR3 totals 14 residues. Germline lookup yields CDR1 KGHDR and CDR2 SFDVKD. The V and J ends lost 3 bases and 2 bases respectively, with 9 bases between them. The CDR3 region has the DNA TGTGCCACCAGTGATCGGGGGGGGAACTATGGCTACACCTTC. It encodes CATSDRGGNYGYTF.

V usage is TRBV3-1 (or the pseudogene TRBV3-2) and J usage is TRBJ1-2; TRBD1 matches at 9 bases. J was trimmed by 3 bases and V by 3 bases; bases with no gene match: 5. The germline CDR1 and CDR2 sequences are LGHDT and YNNKEL (reference sequence). The CDR3 extends over 15 amino acids. The CDR3 protein is CASSQTGGPDYGYTF. CDR3 bases: TGTGCCAGCAGCCAGACAGGGGGGCCTGACTATGGCTACACCTTC.

This chain connects TRBV6-5 to TRBJ1-2, with 10 bases identical to TRBD1. The CDR3 is 15 residues long. The V gene's germline CDR1 is MNHEY and CDR2 SVGAGI. V was clipped by 2 bases and J by 3 bases; unmatched bases: 3. The CDR3 protein is CASSYPTGGYYGYTF. The CDR3 region has the DNA TGTGCCAGCAGTTACCCGACAGGGGGCTACTATGGCTACACCTTC.

The rearrangement joins TRBV4-2 to TRBJ2-2; the D gene is possibly TRBD2 (5 bases). This CDR3 is built from 16 residues. CDR1 is LGHNA, CDR2 YNFKEQ, per germline. Trimming left V 0 bases short and J 6 bases short, with 14 bases between. CDR3 residues: CASSQEPVRGPGELFF. The DNA for the CDR3 is TGTGCCAGCAGCCAAGAGCCCGTCCGGGGTCCCGGGGAGCTGTTTTTT.

The chain joins TRBV19 to TRBJ2-7; tentatively, D is TRBD1 (5 bases). CDR1 is LNHDA and CDR2 is SQIVND in the germline V gene (reference sequence). Trimming took 3 bases from V and 2 from J, leaving 14 bases between them. The CDR3 has 15 residues. The chain's CDR3 is CASSMGWQGTYEQYF. The DNA for the CDR3 is TGTGCCAGTAGTATGGGGTGGCAGGGTACCTACGAGCAGTACTTC.

V is TRBV7-2 and J is TRBJ1-5; weak D call: TRBD1 (5 bases). Germline assignment: CDR1 SGHTA and CDR2 FQGNSA. V was shortened by 5 bases and J by 6 bases, with 20 bases between the two germline ends. The CDR3 is 16 residues long. The CDR3 DNA reads as TGTGCCAGCAGCCCCACCTTAGGAGGGGAGAGTCAGCCCCAGCATTTT. This sequence encodes CASSPTLGGESQPQHF.

The chain couples TRBV19 to TRBJ1-1; D unresolved. The V gene lost 5 bases and the J gene lost 5 bases, with 12 bases spanning the gap. The CDR3 length is 13 residues. The germline V gene encodes CDR1 LNHDA and CDR2 SQIVND (reference sequence). Written as DNA, the CDR3 is TGTGCCAGTAGTTTGGGCATCTTAACTGAAGCTTTCTTT. Its translation: CASSLGILTEAFF.

This rearrangement joins TRBV10-2 to TRBJ2-5; TRBD1 matches 7 bases. Trimming removed 3 bases from V and 5 bases from J; junction bases left unmatched: 3. The CDR3 has 13 amino acids. Germline assignment: CDR1 WSHSY and CDR2 SAAADI. CDR3 loop: CASSERGRETQYF. The DNA of the CDR3 is TGCGCCAGCAGTGAAAGGGGGCGGGAGACCCAGTACTTC.

The chain joins TRBV4-3 to TRBJ1-5; possible D gene TRBD1, 5 bases. V lost 1 base and J 5 bases, leaving 12 bases between the germline ends. Per the germline V gene, CDR1 is LGHNA and CDR2 is YSLEER. This CDR3 spans 15 amino acids. The CDR3 DNA reads TGCGCCAGCAGCCAAGTTTTGGGGGGGGATCAGCCCCAGCATTTT. It translates to CASSQVLGGDQPQHF.

The chain combines TRBV10-3 with TRBJ2-3, with 9 bases that match TRBD2. This CDR3 is 19 amino acids long. After removal of 0 bases from V and 0 bases from J, the junction contained 10 bases not matched to a gene. Germline V lookup: CDR1 ENHRY, CDR2 SYGVKD. The CDR3 sequence: CAISESRSGGRWSTDTQYF. In nucleotides, the CDR3 is TGTGCCATCAGTGAGTCAAGAAGCGGGGGGCGATGGAGCACAGATACGCAGTATTTT.

The genes are TRBV7-2 and TRBJ2-6; D gene uncertain. Trimming removed 1 base at V and 0 bases at J, with 10 bases between. This CDR3 spans 17 amino acids. Looked up from germline, CDR1 is SGHTA and CDR2 is FQGNSA. CDR3 sequence: CASSLDVLSSGANVLTF. The CDR3 coding sequence is TGTGCCAGCAGCTTAGATGTCTTGAGCTCTGGGGCCAACGTCCTGACTTTC. Based on the CDR3 plus reference TRBV7-2 and TRBJ2-6, the full variable domain is GAGVSQSPSNKVTEKGKDVELRCDPISGHTALYWYRQSLGQGLEFLIYFQGNSAPDKSGLPSDRFSAERTGGSVSTLTIQRTQQEDSAVYLCASSLDVLSSGANVLTFGAGSRLTVL.

This chain connects TRBV5-1 to TRBJ2-4; TRBD2 matches at 11 bases. Germline loops: CDR1 SGHRS, CDR2 YFSETQ. CDR3 length equals 17 residues. The J segment lost 7 bases and the V segment lost 4 bases, leaving 13 bases of the junction unmatched. The CDR3 protein is CASSELAGVSGGNIQYF. The DNA for the CDR3 is TGCGCCAGCAGCGAACTAGCGGGAGTATCAGGGGGGAACATTCAGTACTTC.

This clone was found a few times. The chain is built from TRBV28 and TRBJ1-6; D not resolved. V was pared by 6 bases and J by 11 bases, with 8 bases between. The CDR3 spans 11 residues. Germline CDR1 and CDR2: MDHEN and SYDVKM. The CDR3 nucleotides are TGTGCCAGCAGAGGGAGGCCACCCCTCCACTTT. It codes for CASRGRPPLHF.